What follows are 9 T cell receptor beta chains derived from one specimen sequenced in a study of cytomegalovirus exposure and HLA in healthy donors. PCR employed 60 Vbeta and 13 Jbeta primers. Sequencing was performed with immunoSEQ multiplex PCR; in TCRdb, only in-frame clones are kept and a portion is missing. The sample contains 210,000 or so clones, about 75% of which appear only once. The sequencing input was PBMCs. All receptors come from a man in his late teens or twenties in good health and CMV-seronegative.

In this sample, this clone turned up a few times. The chain uses TRBV6-6 and TRBJ2-7; TRBD1 might be the D (7 bases). Germline CDR1 and CDR2: MNHNY and SVGAGI (reference sequence). Deletions cut 5 bases from V and 6 bases from J, with 14 bases between. The CDR3 consists of 13 residues. CDR3 sequence: CASSTGDSREQYF. As DNA, the CDR3 is TGTGCCAGCAGTACGGGGGACAGCCGCGAGCAGTACTTC.

The rearrangement links TRBV4-3 to TRBJ2-3, with 7 bases lining up with TRBD2. The CDR3 loop spans 15 amino acids. V was clipped by 1 base and J by 6 bases; unmatched bases: 7. Germline loops: CDR1 LGHNA, CDR2 YSLEER. Here the CDR3 DNA reads TGCGCCAGCAGCCAAGTTGGGGGGGGGAGGGATACGCAGTATTTT. Translating it yields CASSQVGGGRDTQYF.

Concerning this clone: At one of its ends the junction is not consistent with the germline gene, which may arise from a read error. The chain recombines TRBV27 with TRBJ2-7; 8 bases align to TRBD1. Germline V lookup: CDR1 MNHEY, CDR2 SMNVEV (reference sequence). This CDR3 comprises 14 residues. The CDR3 region has the DNA TGTGCCAGCAAGAAGACAGGGGCTAACTACGAGCAATACTTC. It yields the protein CASKKTGANYEQYF.

V gene TRBV5-1 combines with J gene TRBJ2-1, with 16 nucleotides matching TRBD2. V shed 4 bases and J 1 base; nucleotides not matched to a gene: 8. The CDR3 length is 19 residues. Germline loops: CDR1 SGHRS, CDR2 YFSETQ. The CDR3 spells CASSATGTSGRGSYNEQFF. The CDR3 DNA sequence: TGCGCCAGCAGCGCGACCGGGACTAGCGGGAGGGGGTCCTACAATGAGCAGTTCTTC.

This clone was seen just once. One end of the junction is discordant with germline, which a read error may explain. This chain uses TRBV7-9 with TRBJ1-1; 11 bases are a match to TRBD1. Germline V gene lookup returns CDR1 SEHNR and CDR2 FQNEAQ (reference sequence). The CDR3 loop spans 16 amino acids. The CDR3 nucleotides are TGTTCCAGCAGCTTAGATTGGGACAGGGGGGGCACTGAAGCTTTCTTT. As protein: CSSSLDWDRGGTEAFF.

V is TRBV7-2 and J is TRBJ2-3; 8 nucleotides align to TRBD2. The CDR3 sequence is 17 residues long. V shed 1 base and J 1 base; nucleotides not matched to a gene: 7. The V gene's germline CDR1 is SGHTA and CDR2 FQGNSA. The CDR3 DNA follows: TGTGCCAGCAGCTTAGGGGGTTGGCGGGGGGGCACAGATACGCAGTATTTT. Residues: CASSLGGWRGGTDTQYF.

CDR3 DNA: TGTGCCAGCAGCGTTCGCGGGGGGCCCATTGGGGAGCAGTTCTTC. This encodes CASSVRGGPIGEQFF. J is TRBJ2-1 and V is TRBV9, with 8 bases lining up with TRBD2. The CDR3 is 15 amino acids. The germline CDR1 and CDR2 sequences are SGDLS and YYNGEE. V dropped 2 bases and J dropped 10; count of bases not matched to a gene: 11.

In its sample, this clone was seen once. The V call is TRBV30, the J call TRBJ1-2; possible D gene TRBD1, 6 bases. V was shortened by 1 base and J by 0 bases, with 12 bases between the two germline ends. Germline-derived CDR1 and CDR2 are GTSNPN and SVGIG (reference sequence). The CDR3 covers 15 residues. The CDR3 reads CAWSETEGANYGYTF. The CDR3 coding sequence is TGTGCCTGGAGTGAAACCGAGGGGGCTAACTATGGCTACACCTTC. The full variable domain, rest sourced from reference TRBV30 and TRBJ1-2, is SQTIHQWPATLVQPVGSPLSLECTVEGTSNPNLYWYRQAAGRGLQLLFYSVGIGQISSEVPQNLSASRPQDRQFILSSKKLLLSDSGFYLCAWSETEGANYGYTFGSGTRLTVV.

The rearrangement joins TRBV19 to TRBJ2-1, with 7 bases identical to TRBD1. Germline V gene data show CDR1 as LNHDA and CDR2 as SQIVND (reference sequence). V dropped 0 bases and J dropped 8; count of bases not matched to a gene: 4. The CDR3 runs 14 residues. CDR3 amino acids: CASSIETGMHEQFF. CDR3 nucleotides: TGTGCCAGTAGTATAGAGACAGGGATGCATGAGCAGTTCTTC. Full variable domain (remainder filled in from reference TRBV19 and TRBJ2-1): DGGITQSPKYLFRKEGQNVTLSCEQNLNHDAMYWYRQDPGQGLRLIYYSQIVNDFQKGDIAEGYSVSREKKESFPLTVTSAQKNPTAFYLCASSIETGMHEQFFGPGTRLTVL.